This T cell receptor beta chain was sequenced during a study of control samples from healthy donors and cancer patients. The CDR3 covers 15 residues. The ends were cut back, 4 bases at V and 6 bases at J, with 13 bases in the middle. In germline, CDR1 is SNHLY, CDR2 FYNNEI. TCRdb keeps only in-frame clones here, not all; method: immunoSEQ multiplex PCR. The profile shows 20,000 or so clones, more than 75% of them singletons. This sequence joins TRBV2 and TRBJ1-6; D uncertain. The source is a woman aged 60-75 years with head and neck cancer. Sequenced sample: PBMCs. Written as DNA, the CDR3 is TGTGCCAGCAGTGTAGGGCAGTGGGGTAATTCACCCCTCCACTTT. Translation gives CASSVGQWGNSPLHF.